A single sample gave rise to the 22 T cell receptor beta chains below, sequenced in a study of T cells in Graves' hyperthyroidism and ophthalmopathy. Amplified TCR beta CDR3 regions derived from RNA transcripts. Carried out on the TCR CDR3, a first-round RT-PCR used the HTBI primer set. One entry per CDR3 protein, called by TCRdb with MiXCR from the multiplex PCR reads. The profile shows a few hundred thousand distinct CDR3 sequences, roughly 50% of them singletons. Sequences were obtained from peripheral blood or thyroid tissue (not recorded which). These receptors were collected from a young woman with Graves' hyperthyroidism.

This clonotype was observed at least ten times. The chain is built from TRBV6-5 and TRBJ1-1; D remains ambiguous. The CDR3 has 13 amino acids. Deletions cut 0 bases from V and 3 bases from J, with 5 bases between. CDR1 and CDR2 from the germline V gene are MNHEY and SVGAGI. The CDR3 DNA reads TGTGCCAGCAGTTACTCGGAGGACACTGAAGCTTTCTTT. This translates into CASSYSEDTEAFF.

This clonotype was found many times. The chain employs TRBV7-2 and TRBJ2-7; a possible D gene is TRBD2 (6 bases). The CDR3 runs to 14 residues. V lost 5 bases, J lost 4 bases, and 15 bases lay in between. Germline V gene lookup returns CDR1 SGHTA and CDR2 FQGNSA. The CDR3: CASSPDGRGYEQYF. CDR3 coding DNA: TGTGCCAGCAGCCCCGACGGGAGAGGGTACGAGCAGTACTTC.

This chain joins TRBV18 and TRBJ1-6; a weak D match, TRBD1 (5 bases). The length of the CDR3 is 15 residues. Germline lookup yields CDR1 KGHSH and CDR2 LQKENI. V dropped 3 bases and J dropped 8 bases, with 14 bases sitting between them. The chain's CDR3 is CASSPSLGEHSPLHF. The DNA for the CDR3 is TGTGCCAGCTCACCCAGTTTGGGGGAACATTCACCCCTCCACTTT.

This rearrangement joins TRBV12-3 or TRBV12-4 to TRBJ2-1; a possible D gene is TRBD2 (6 bases). Trimming cost V 6 bases and J 5 bases, with 11 bases left between them. The CDR3 covers 13 residues. CDR3 residues: CASSLGLNNEQFF. CDR3 sequence (DNA): TGTGCCAGCAGCCTGGGACTTAACAATGAGCAGTTCTTC.

The V call is TRBV29-1, the J call TRBJ1-2; weak D call: TRBD1 (6 bases). Germline CDR1 is SQVTM and CDR2 is ANQGSEA. V lost 7 bases and J lost 6, with 15 bases in between. The CDR3 has 12 amino acids. This chain's CDR3 is CSGQGHLNGYTF. The CDR3 coding sequence is TGCAGCGGTCAGGGGCACCTCAATGGCTACACCTTC.

This clonotype was counted between two and nine times. This chain joins TRBV6-2 or TRBV6-3 and TRBJ2-7; D may match TRBD1 or TRBD2 (5 bases each). The V end was cut by 8 bases, the J end by 1 base, with 18 bases between. Germline CDR1 reads MNHEY; CDR2 reads SVGEGT. The CDR3 consists of 15 residues. CDR3 DNA: TGTGCCAGCTACAATCCGGGACGGTGGTCCTACGAGCAGTACTTC. It specifies CASYNPGRWSYEQYF.

This clonotype was counted at least ten times. This chain connects TRBV29-1 to TRBJ1-2, with 7 bases matching TRBD1. Per germline, CDR1 SQVTM and CDR2 ANQGSEA. The CDR3 has 14 amino acids. V shed 5 bases, J shed 3 bases, and the junction held 9 bases outside the gene matches. The CDR3: CSVSPRGNDYGYTF. CDR3 DNA sequence: TGCAGCGTTTCCCCCAGGGGGAATGACTATGGCTACACCTTC.

This clonotype was seen only a few times. The rearrangement joins TRBV10-3 to TRBJ2-7; tentative D call: TRBD1 (6 bases). With 3 bases removed from V and 2 bases from J, the gap between germline ends came to 11 bases. Germline V gene data show CDR1 as ENHRY and CDR2 as SYGVKD. This CDR3 has 14 amino acids. The CDR3 sequence: CAISEQGAPYEQYF. CDR3 nucleotide sequence: TGTGCCATCAGTGAACAGGGAGCACCCTACGAGCAGTACTTC.

This clonotype was counted ten times or more. The chain is built from TRBV7-6 and TRBJ2-7, with 11 positions matching TRBD2. With 5 bases clipped from V and 6 bases from J, the junction kept 9 bases outside the gene matches. The CDR3 extends over 15 amino acids. Germline lookup yields CDR1 SGHVS and CDR2 FNYEAQ. CDR3 protein: CASSATSGRPLEQYF. The CDR3 DNA sequence: TGTGCCAGCAGCGCAACTAGCGGGAGACCCCTCGAGCAGTACTTC. The entire variable domain, with the rest obtained from reference TRBV7-6 and TRBJ2-7, is as follows: GAGVSQSPRYKVTKRGQDVALRCDPISGHVSLYWYRQALGQGPEFLTYFNYEAQQDKSGLPNDRFSAERPEGSISTLTIQRTEQRDSAMYRCASSATSGRPLEQYFGPGTRLTVT.

This clonotype was observed at least ten times. The rearrangement uses TRBV12-3 or TRBV12-4 and TRBJ2-5; D is unclear. V lost 2 bases and J lost 3, with 10 bases in between. This CDR3 spans 14 amino acids. The CDR3 spells CASSLRYLEETQYF. For the CDR3, the DNA is TGTGCCAGCAGTTTAAGGTACCTAGAAGAGACCCAGTACTTC.

About this clonotype: Without the conserved terminal phenylalanine or tryptophan, this CDR3 likely stems from a read error. The limits of the CDR3 on the DNA are not certain, so only TCRdb's listed CDR3 is given. This chain links TRBV6-1 with TRBJ2-7. The CDR3 region is 9 residues in length, termini included. Germline CDR1 and CDR2: MNHNS and SASEGT. The CDR3 region is CASSEASRR.

This clonotype was found many times. The chain links TRBV20-1 to TRBJ1-6; TRBD1 matches at 7 bases. The CDR3 has 14 residues. J gave up 4 bases and V 6 bases, and 6 bases lay outside the gene matches. CDR1 DFQATT and CDR2 SNEGSKA come from the germline V gene (reference sequence). The CDR3 DNA sequence: TGCAGTGCCATCAGGGGACAGTATAATTCACCCCTCCACTTT. As protein: CSAIRGQYNSPLHF.

V and J are TRBV27 and TRBJ1-6, with D perhaps TRBD1 (6 bases). Trimming took 7 bases from V and 0 from J, leaving 13 bases between them. The CDR3 has 16 residues. Germline CDR1 is MNHEY and CDR2 is SMNVEV (reference sequence). The CDR3 region is CASTIQGGSYNSPLHF. The DNA of the CDR3 is TGTGCCAGCACCATACAGGGAGGCTCCTATAATTCACCCCTCCACTTT.

CDR3 sequence: CSVGSPPGSGAFF. CDR3 nucleotide sequence: TGCAGCGTCGGATCCCCTCCGGGATCGGGAGCTTTCTTT. The V and J genes are TRBV29-1 and TRBJ1-1; D remains unclear. The CDR3 length is 13 residues. Trimming took 6 bases from V and 10 from J, leaving 21 bases between them. From germline, CDR1 is SQVTM and CDR2 ANQGSEA. Using reference TRBV29-1 and TRBJ1-1 for the parts outside the CDR3, the full variable domain is SAVISQKPSRDICQRGTSLTIQCQVDSQVTMMFWYRQQPGQSLTLIATANQGSEATYESGFVIDKFPISRPNLTFSTLTVSNMSPEDSSIYLCSVGSPPGSGAFFGQGTRLTVV.

At least ten counts were recorded for this clonotype. This chain uses TRBV11-2 with TRBJ1-4; D gene uncertain. V lost 5 bases and J 8 bases, leaving 12 bases between the germline ends. The CDR3 length is 13 residues. The germline gives CDR1 SGHAT, CDR2 FQNNGV. The CDR3 region is CASSRPLGEKLFF. The CDR3 region has the DNA TGTGCCAGCAGCCGACCTTTGGGGGAAAAACTGTTTTTT.

As concerns this clonotype: A much larger clone lies one base from this, so it may be a read error. The rearrangement links TRBV10-1 to TRBJ2-7, with D unresolved. Trimming pared 0 bases from V and 6 bases from J, leaving 9 bases between. CDR1 is WNHNN, CDR2 SYGVQD, per germline (reference sequence). The CDR3 runs 13 residues. This chain's CDR3 is CASSESDGSEQYF. DNA of the CDR3: TGCGCCAGCAGTGAGTCGGACGGTAGCGAGCAGTACTTC.

The chain's CDR3 is CATSEGPDHEQYF. The CDR3 region has the DNA TGTGCCACCAGTGAGGGACCGGACCACGAGCAGTACTTC. The V call is TRBV24-1, the J call TRBJ2-7; tentatively, D is TRBD1 or TRBD2 (5 bases each). CDR3 size: 13 residues. Germline V gene lookup returns CDR1 KGHDR and CDR2 SFDVKD. Trimming took 4 bases from V and 5 from J, leaving 11 bases between them.

The chain combines TRBV11-2 with TRBJ1-3; 9 bases agree with TRBD1. Germline V gene lookup returns CDR1 SGHAT and CDR2 FQNNGV. This CDR3 is 18 amino acids long. V was pared by 6 bases and J by 3 bases, with 15 bases of the junction left unmatched. CDR3 in DNA: TGTGCCAGCAGGTCGAGGGCCGCGACAGGGGGTATTGGAAACACCATATATTTT. It encodes CASRSRAATGGIGNTIYF.

In this sample, this clonotype turned up a few times. V and J are TRBV30 and TRBJ1-5, with a weak D call TRBD1 (6 bases). Per the germline V gene, CDR1 is GTSNPN and CDR2 is SVGIG (reference sequence). The ends were cut back, 1 base at V and 4 bases at J, with 11 bases in the middle. The CDR3 covers 14 residues. The CDR3 DNA reads TGTGCCTGGAGTGCTGAGGGGGGGAATCAGCCCCAGCATTTT. It is translated as CAWSAEGGNQPQHF.

This clonotype was seen repeatedly, ten times or more. The chain links TRBV7-9 to TRBJ1-6, with 9 nucleotides matching TRBD1. Germline lookup yields CDR1 SEHNR and CDR2 FQNEAQ (reference sequence). The CDR3 loop spans 15 amino acids. Losses at the gene ends were 3 bases for V and 10 bases for J; bases not matched to a gene: 7. The CDR3, as DNA: TGTGCCAGCAGCTTCCCGGGACAGGGAGAATCACCCCTCCACTTT. Residues: CASSFPGQGESPLHF.

This clonotype was picked up many times. The genes are TRBV12-3 or TRBV12-4 and TRBJ1-2, with 8 nucleotides matching TRBD1. The V segment lost 5 bases and the J segment 7 bases; nucleotides outside the gene matches: 12. The length of the CDR3 is 15 residues. CDR3 in DNA: TGTGCCAGCAGTCCCCAAAGGGGACAGGTCTCTGGCTACACCTTC. This translates into CASSPQRGQVSGYTF.

The CDR3 region has the DNA TGTGCCAGCAGTGGACAGGGGGGCGAGGGACAGCCCCAGCATTTT. This translates into CASSGQGGEGQPQHF. The chain employs TRBV2 and TRBJ1-5; 9 bases are a match to TRBD1. V gave up 4 bases and J gave up 7 bases; unmatched junction bases: 8. The CDR3 covers 15 residues. The germline V gene has CDR1 SNHLY and CDR2 FYNNEI. The complete variable domain, with remaining parts taken from reference TRBV2 and TRBJ1-5, reads EPEVTQTPSHQVTQMGQEVILRCVPISNHLYFYWYRQILGQKVEFLVSFYNNEISEKSEIFDDQFSVERPDGSNFTLKIRSTKLEDSAMYFCASSGQGGEGQPQHFGDGTRLSIL.